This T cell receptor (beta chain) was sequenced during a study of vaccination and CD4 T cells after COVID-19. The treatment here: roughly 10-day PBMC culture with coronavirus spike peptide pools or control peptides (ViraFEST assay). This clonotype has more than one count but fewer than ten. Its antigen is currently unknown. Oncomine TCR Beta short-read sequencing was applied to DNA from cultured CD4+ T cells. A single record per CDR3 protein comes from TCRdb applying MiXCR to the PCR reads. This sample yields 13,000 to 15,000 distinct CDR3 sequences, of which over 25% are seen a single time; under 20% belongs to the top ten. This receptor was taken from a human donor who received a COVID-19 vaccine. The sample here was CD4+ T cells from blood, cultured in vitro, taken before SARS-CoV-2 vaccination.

This CDR3 is CASSRRLTEAFF. CDR3 bases: TGTGCCAGCAGCCGGAGACTCACTGAAGCTTTCTTT. J is TRBJ1-1 and V is TRBV7-9, with no clear D. Germline loops: CDR1 SEHNR, CDR2 FQNEAQ (reference sequence). Trimming left V 5 bases short and J 4 bases short, with 8 bases between. The CDR3 runs 12 residues. The variable domain in full, completed from reference TRBV7-9 and TRBJ1-1, reads DTGVSQNPRHKITKRGQNVTFRCDPISEHNRLYWYRQTLGQGPEFLTYFQNEAQLEKSRLLSDRFSAERPKGSFSTLEIQRTEQGDSAMYLCASSRRLTEAFFGQGTRLTVV.